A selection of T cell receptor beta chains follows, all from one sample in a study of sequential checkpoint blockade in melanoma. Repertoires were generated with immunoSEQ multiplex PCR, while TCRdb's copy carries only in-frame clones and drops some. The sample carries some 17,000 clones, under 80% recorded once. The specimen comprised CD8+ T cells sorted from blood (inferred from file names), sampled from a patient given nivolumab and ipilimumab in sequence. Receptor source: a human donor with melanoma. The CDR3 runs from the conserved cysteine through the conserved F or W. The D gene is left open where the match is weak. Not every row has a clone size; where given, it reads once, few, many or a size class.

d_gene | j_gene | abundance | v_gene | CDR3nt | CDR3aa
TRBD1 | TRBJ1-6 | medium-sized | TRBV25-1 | TGTGCCAGCAGTGGCCGGACAGGGAGCAATTCACCCCTCCACTTT | CASSGRTGSNSPLHF
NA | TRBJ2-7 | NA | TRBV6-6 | TGTGCCAGCAGTTACTTCCAGGGCTCCTACGAGCAGTACTTC | CASSYFQGSYEQYF
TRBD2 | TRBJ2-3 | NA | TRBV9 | TGTGCCAGCAGCATCGGGGGGATCGGCACAGATACGCAGTATTTT | CASSIGGIGTDTQYF
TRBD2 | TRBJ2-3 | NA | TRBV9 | TGTGCCAGCAGCGTAGGGCTAGCGGGGATTACTAGCACAGATACGCAGTATTTT | CASSVGLAGITSTDTQYF
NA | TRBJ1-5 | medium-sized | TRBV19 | TGTGCCAGTAGTATTATAACAGGGCTCAATCAGCCCCAGCATTTT | CASSIITGLNQPQHF
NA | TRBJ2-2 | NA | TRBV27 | TGTGCCAGTCATGGAGTAGGAGGAGGTGCCGGGGAGCTGTTTTTT | CASHGVGGGAGELFF
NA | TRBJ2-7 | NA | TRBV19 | TGTGCCAGTAGTATTTCCGGGAGAGGGTCCTACGAGCAGTACTTC | CASSISGRGSYEQYF
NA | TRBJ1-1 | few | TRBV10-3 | TGTGCCATCAGTGAGGTACAGTACCGTGAAGCTTTCTTT | CAISEVQYREAFF
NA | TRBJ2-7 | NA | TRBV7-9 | TGTGCCAGCAGCCCCCCGGGTCAAGACTACGAGCAGTACTTC | CASSPPGQDYEQYF
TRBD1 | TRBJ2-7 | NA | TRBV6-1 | TGTGCCAGCAGCCTGGGACAGGTGAGCTCCTACGAGCAGTACTTC | CASSLGQVSSYEQYF
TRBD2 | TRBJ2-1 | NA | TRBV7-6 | TGTGCCAGCAGCTTAGGGGCTAGCGGGAGTCTCCAAGAGCAGTTCTTC | CASSLGASGSLQEQFF
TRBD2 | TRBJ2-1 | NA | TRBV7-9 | TGTGCCAGCAGCGCGAAGAAGGGACTAGCGGGTTACAATGAGCAGTTCTTC | CASSAKKGLAGYNEQFF
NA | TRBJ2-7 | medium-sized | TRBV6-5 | TGTGCCAGCAGTTACGGGGGGGCTGGGGAGCAGTACTTC | CASSYGGAGEQYF
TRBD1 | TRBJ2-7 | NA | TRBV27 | TGTGCCAGCAGCCCCACAGGGGGTAGTAGCTACGAGCAGTACTTC | CASSPTGGSSYEQYF
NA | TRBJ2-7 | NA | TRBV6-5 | TGTGCCAGCAGTTACACAGGGACCGACGAGCAGTACTTC | CASSYTGTDEQYF
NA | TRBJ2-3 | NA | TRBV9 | TGTGCCAGCAGCGTAGGTAGCGGCACAGATACGCAGTATTTT | CASSVGSGTDTQYF
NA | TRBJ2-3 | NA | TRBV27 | TGTGCCAGCAGTTTGGTGGCAGGGACAGATACGCAGTATTTT | CASSLVAGTDTQYF
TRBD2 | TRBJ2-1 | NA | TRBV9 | TGTGCCAGCAGCGAGCGACGGACTAGCGGGGGGGCCGACATAGATGAGCAGTTCTTC | CASSERRTSGGADIDEQFF
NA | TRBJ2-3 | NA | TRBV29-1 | TGCAGCGTTGAACGGGATACGCAGTATTTT | CSVERDTQYF
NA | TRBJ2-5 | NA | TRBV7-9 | TGTGCCAGCAGCTCCCACGGCGGATTGGAGACCCAGTACTTC | CASSSHGGLETQYF
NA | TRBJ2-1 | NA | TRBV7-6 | TGTGCCAGCAGCCGCGGACTTAGCTCCTACAATGAGCAGTTCTTC | CASSRGLSSYNEQFF
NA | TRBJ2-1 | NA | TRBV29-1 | TGCAGCGTTGACGCAGGGAACTACAATGAGCAGTTCTTC | CSVDAGNYNEQFF
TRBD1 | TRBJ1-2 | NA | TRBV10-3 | TGTGCCATCAGTGACCTTGGACAGGGGGAAAATGGCTACACCTTC | CAISDLGQGENGYTF
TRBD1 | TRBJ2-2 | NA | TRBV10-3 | TGTGCCATCAGTGAGTCGACAGGGGTCACCGGGGAGCTGTTTTTT | CAISESTGVTGELFF
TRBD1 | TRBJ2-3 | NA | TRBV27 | TGTGCCAGCAGCCCGGGACAGGGTACAGATACGCAGTATTTT | CASSPGQGTDTQYF
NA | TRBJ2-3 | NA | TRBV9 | TGTGCCAGCAGCTTTGGGGGGAATGCAGATACGCAGTATTTT | CASSFGGNADTQYF
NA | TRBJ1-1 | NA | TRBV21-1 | TGTGCCAGCAGCGGACAGGGGGCGAACACTGAAGCTTTCTTT | CASSGQGANTEAFF
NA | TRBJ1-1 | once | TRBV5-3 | TGTGCCAGAAGCTTGCTAATCACAGGGAATAATGAAGCTTTCTTT | CARSLLITGNNEAFF
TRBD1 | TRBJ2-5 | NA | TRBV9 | TGTGCCAGCAGCGGGGGGGGACAGGGAGGAGAGACCCAGTACTTC | CASSGGGQGGETQYF
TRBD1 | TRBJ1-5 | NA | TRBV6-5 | TGTGCCAGCACTCCGGGACAGGGACGGCAGCCCCAGCATTTT | CASTPGQGRQPQHF
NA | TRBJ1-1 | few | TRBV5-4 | TGTGCCAGCCTAGCGACAGACATGAACACTGAAGCTTTCTTT | CASLATDMNTEAFF
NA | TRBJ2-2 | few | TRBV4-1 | TGCGCCAGCAGCCCTGGACAGTCCACCGGGGAGCTGTTTTTT | CASSPGQSTGELFF
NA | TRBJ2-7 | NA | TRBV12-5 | TGTGCTAGTGGTTCAGGAGGGACCTACGAGCAGTACTTC | CASGSGGTYEQYF
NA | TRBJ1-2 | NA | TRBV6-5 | TGTGCCAGCTTGGGAGGGAGTCACTATGGCTACACCTTC | CASLGGSHYGYTF
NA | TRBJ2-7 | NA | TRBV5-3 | TGTGCCAGCAACCGGGACAGGACTAGCTCCTACGAGCAGTACTTC | CASNRDRTSSYEQYF
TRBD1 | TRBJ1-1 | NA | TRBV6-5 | TGTGCCAGCAGTTACGGGACAGGGGGCACCACTGAAGCTTTCTTT | CASSYGTGGTTEAFF
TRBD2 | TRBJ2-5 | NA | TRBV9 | TGTGCCAGCAGCGTAGGACTAGCGGGGGGGCCAGGGACCCAGTACTTC | CASSVGLAGGPGTQYF
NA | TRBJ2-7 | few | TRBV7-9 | TGTGCCAGCAGCCCCGGACTACCCTACGAGCAGTACTTC | CASSPGLPYEQYF
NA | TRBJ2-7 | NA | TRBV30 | TGTGCCTGGATAGCCAGGGCACCCTACGAGCAGTACTTC | CAWIARAPYEQYF
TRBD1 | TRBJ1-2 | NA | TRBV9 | TGTGCCAGCAGCGTAGGTGACAGGGGGCGGTATGGCTACACCTTC | CASSVGDRGRYGYTF
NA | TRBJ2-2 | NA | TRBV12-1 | TGTGCCAGCAGCCTCGGACAGGGGTCGGGCACCGGGGAGCTGTTTTTT | CASSLGQGSGTGELFF
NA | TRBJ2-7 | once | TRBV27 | TGTGCCAGCAGTTTAATAGCCGGCGAGCAGTACTTC | CASSLIAGEQYF
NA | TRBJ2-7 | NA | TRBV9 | TGTGCCAGCAGCCCCCAACACAGGGTCTACGAGCAGTACTTC | CASSPQHRVYEQYF
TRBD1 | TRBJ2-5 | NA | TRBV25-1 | TGTGCCAGCAGAGACAGGGATCGAGAGACCCAGTACTTC | CASRDRDRETQYF
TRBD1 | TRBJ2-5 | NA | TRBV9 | TGTGCCAGCAGCGATCAAGGCAGGGGGCAAGAGACCCAGTACTTC | CASSDQGRGQETQYF
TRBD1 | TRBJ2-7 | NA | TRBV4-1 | TGCGCCAGCAGCCAAGAACGGGACAGGGTCTCCTACGAGCAGTACTTC | CASSQERDRVSYEQYF
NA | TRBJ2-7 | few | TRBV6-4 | TGTGCCAGCAGCCCCGGTAGGGGCCTAACCTACGAGCAGTACTTC | CASSPGRGLTYEQYF
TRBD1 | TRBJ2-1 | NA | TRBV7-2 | TGTGCCAGCAGATCGCCCCGGGACAGGAATTTTAATGAGCAGTTCTTC | CASRSPRDRNFNEQFF
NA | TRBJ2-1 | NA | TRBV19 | TGTGCCAGTAGTATAGGCCCTCTAGGACTCGAGCAGTTCTTC | CASSIGPLGLEQFF
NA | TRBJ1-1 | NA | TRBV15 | TGTGCCACCAGCAGAGTGGAGACTACTGAAGCTTTCTTT | CATSRVETTEAFF
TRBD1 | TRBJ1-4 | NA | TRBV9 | TGTGCCAGCAGCGTAGGTGGGACAGGGGAACTGTTTTTT | CASSVGGTGELFF
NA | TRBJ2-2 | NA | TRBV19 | TGTGCCAGTAGTATAGCGAGGGAAGGCACCGGGGAGCTGTTTTTT | CASSIAREGTGELFF
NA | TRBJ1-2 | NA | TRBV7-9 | TGTGCCAGCAGCTTAGTTCAAGCAGGGGCCTATGGCTACACCTTC | CASSLVQAGAYGYTF
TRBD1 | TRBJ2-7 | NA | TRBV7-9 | TGTGCCAGCAGCTCCCTCCGGACAGGGGGCTTCGAGCAGTACTTC | CASSSLRTGGFEQYF
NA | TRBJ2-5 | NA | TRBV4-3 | TGCGCCAGCAGCCAAGATGGAGTAGGAGAGACCCAGTACTTC | CASSQDGVGETQYF
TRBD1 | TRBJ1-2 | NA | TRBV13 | TGTGCCAGCAGTCTCGGGACAGGGGGCTATGGCTACACCTTC | CASSLGTGGYGYTF
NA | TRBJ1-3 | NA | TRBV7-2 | TGTGCCAGCAGCTTCCTTCAGTCGTGGGGAGACACCATATATTTT | CASSFLQSWGDTIYF
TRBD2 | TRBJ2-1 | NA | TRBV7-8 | TGTGCCAGCAGCGAAAGTAGCGGGGGGGCCTACAATGAGCAGTTCTTC | CASSESSGGAYNEQFF
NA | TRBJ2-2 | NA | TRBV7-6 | TGTGCCAGCAGCTTGGAGGGAGGGGGTTTCACCGGGGAGCTGTTTTTT | CASSLEGGGFTGELFF
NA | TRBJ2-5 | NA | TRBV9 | TGTGCCAGCAGCCCAGACGGGACACGAGAAGAGACCCAGTACTTC | CASSPDGTREETQYF